Here is one T cell receptor (beta chain) with its context. This record belongs to a study of blood T cell repertoires in COVID-19. Trimming removed 5 bases at V and 8 bases at J, with 16 bases between. Germline V gene data show CDR1 as SGHTA and CDR2 as FQGNSA. The CDR3 is made up of 15 amino acids. Sequencing was performed with immunoSEQ multiplex PCR; in TCRdb, only in-frame clones are kept and a portion is missing. Among about 70,000 clones, around 87% were seen once, and the ten largest hold about 4.2%. The chain recombines TRBV7-2 with TRBJ1-6; the D is unclear. The sequenced material came from peripheral blood. The TCR sequence derives from a man in his 70s with active COVID-19. In DNA, the CDR3 is TGTGCCAGCAGCCCCCGGGGTAGCCAGGATTCACCCCTCCACTTT. The encoded protein is CASSPRGSQDSPLHF.